Listed below are T cell receptor beta chains from one sample, sequenced in a study of blood T cell repertoires in COVID-19. The data were produced by immunoSEQ multiplex PCR, yet TCRdb's version contains in-frame clones alone and is incomplete. The sample includes about 88,000 clones, roughly 90% of them seen just once. The sequencing input was peripheral blood. The source of these receptors is a male donor with acute or convalescent COVID-19. Each CDR3 is given with its conserved first and last residue. A D gene is named only where the DNA matches it firmly. A row's size may be missing; if present it is once, few, many or a size class.

>TRBD1|-|TRBJ1-1|TRBV19
CASSKNRQGRTEAFF
TGTGCCAGTAGTAAAAATCGACAGGGCCGCACTGAAGCTTTCTTT
>TRBD2|-|TRBJ2-1|TRBV7-6
CASSGIAGGADNEQFF
TGTGCCAGCAGCGGCATAGCGGGGGGGGCAGACAATGAGCAGTTCTTC
>-|-|TRBJ1-1|TRBV29-1
CSVDGQGLNTEAFF
TGCAGCGTTGATGGGCAGGGCCTGAACACTGAAGCTTTCTTT
>-|once|TRBJ2-7|TRBV10-3
CAIKQGYEQYF
TGTGCCATAAAACAGGGCTACGAGCAGTACTTC
>TRBD1|-|TRBJ1-2|TRBV20-1
CSASVSGTGVGRHGYTF
TGCAGTGCTAGTGTATCCGGGACAGGGGTGGGACGGCATGGCTACACCTTC
>TRBD1|-|TRBJ2-1|TRBV28
CASRDSALDEQFF
TGTGCCAGCCGGGACAGTGCCTTGGATGAGCAGTTCTTC
>-|-|TRBJ2-1|TRBV6-6
CASTFPRQGGGEQFF
TGTGCCAGCACCTTCCCCCGACAGGGAGGTGGTGAGCAGTTCTTC
>TRBD1|-|TRBJ1-1|TRBV19
CASNPPTGDTEAFF
TGTGCCAGTAACCCCCCGACAGGGGACACTGAAGCTTTCTTT
>TRBD1|once|TRBJ2-7|TRBV11-1
CASRPGTGGYEQYF
TGTGCCAGCAGACCCGGGACAGGGGGCTACGAGCAGTACTTC
>-|-|TRBJ1-1|TRBV4-1
CASGNEQGGAEAFF
TGCGCCAGCGGGAATGAACAGGGCGGCGCTGAAGCTTTCTTT
>-|-|TRBJ1-3|TRBV3-1/TRBV3-2
CASSRQVQGSGNTIYF
TGTGCCAGCAGTCGACAGGTTCAAGGTTCTGGAAACACCATATATTTT
>-|-|TRBJ2-7|TRBV2
CASSERATQGEQYF
TGTGCCAGCAGTGAAAGGGCCACCCAGGGGGAGCAGTACTTC
>TRBD1|-|TRBJ1-1|TRBV15
CATSRDPTGPGGNTEAFF
TGTGCCACCAGCAGAGACCCGACTGGGCCAGGGGGGAACACTGAAGCTTTCTTT